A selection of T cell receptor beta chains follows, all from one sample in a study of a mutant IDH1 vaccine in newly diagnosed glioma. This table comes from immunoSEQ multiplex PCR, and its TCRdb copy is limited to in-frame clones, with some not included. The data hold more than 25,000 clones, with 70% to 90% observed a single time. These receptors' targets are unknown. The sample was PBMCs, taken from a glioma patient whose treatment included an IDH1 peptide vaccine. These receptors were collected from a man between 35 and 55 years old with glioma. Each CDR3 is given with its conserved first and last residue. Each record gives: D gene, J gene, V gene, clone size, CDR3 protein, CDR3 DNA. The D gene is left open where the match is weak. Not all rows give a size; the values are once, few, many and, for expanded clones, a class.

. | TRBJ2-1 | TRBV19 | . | CASRGTYTDNEQFF | TGTGCCAGTAGGGGGACGTATACCGACAATGAGCAGTTCTTC
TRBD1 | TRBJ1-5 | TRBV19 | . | CASSDRVSQPQHF | TGTGCCAGTAGTGACAGGGTATCGCAGCCCCAGCATTTT
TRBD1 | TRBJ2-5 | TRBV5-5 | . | CASSSRQGAGEETQYF | TGTGCCAGCAGCTCACGACAGGGGGCGGGAGAAGAGACCCAGTACTTC
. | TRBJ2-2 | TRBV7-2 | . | CASSPRRATRGGELFF | TGTGCCAGCAGCCCCCGACGGGCAACAAGGGGCGGGGAGCTGTTTTTT
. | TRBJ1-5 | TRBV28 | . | CASSPPRDQPQHF | TGTGCCAGCAGTCCCCCCCGCGATCAGCCCCAGCATTTT
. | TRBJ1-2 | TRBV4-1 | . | CASSQQGGYGYTF | TGCGCCAGCAGCCAGCAGGGAGGCTATGGCTACACCTTC
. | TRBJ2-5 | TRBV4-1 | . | CASSQDLLGYEETQYF | TGCGCCAGCAGCCAAGATTTATTAGGCTACGAGGAGACCCAGTACTTC
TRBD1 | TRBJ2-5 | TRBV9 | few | CASSVAQGQRETQYF | TGTGCCAGCAGCGTCGCACAGGGGCAAAGGGAGACCCAGTACTTC
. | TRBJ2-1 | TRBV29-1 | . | CSGRDPGEQFF | TGCAGCGGGCGGGACCCCGGTGAGCAGTTCTTC
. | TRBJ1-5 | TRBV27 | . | CASSFRRMEGPQHF | TGTGCCAGCAGTTTTCGGCGGATGGAGGGGCCCCAGCATTTT
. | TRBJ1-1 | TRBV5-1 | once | CASSLGFGTEAFF | TGCGCCAGCAGCTTGGGGTTCGGCACTGAAGCTTTCTTT
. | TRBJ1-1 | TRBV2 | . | CASSETGARSEAFF | TGTGCCAGCAGTGAAACGGGGGCCAGGAGTGAAGCTTTCTTT
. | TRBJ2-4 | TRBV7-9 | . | CASSSQLAKNIQYF | TGTGCCAGCAGCTCGCAGTTAGCCAAAAACATTCAGTACTTC
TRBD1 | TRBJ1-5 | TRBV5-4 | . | CASSLGGSNQPQHF | TGTGCCAGCAGCTTAGGGGGCAGCAATCAGCCCCAGCATTTT
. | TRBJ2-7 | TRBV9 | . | CASSVDQDVGYEQYF | TGTGCCAGCAGCGTGGACCAGGACGTCGGCTACGAGCAGTACTTC
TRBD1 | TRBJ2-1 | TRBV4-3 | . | CASSQDYRDRGLLF | TGCGCCAGCAGCCAAGATTACCGGGACAGGGGTTTACTCTTC
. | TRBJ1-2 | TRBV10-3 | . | CAIRSESTPDGYTF | TGTGCCATCAGATCCGAGTCGACGCCGGACGGCTACACCTTC
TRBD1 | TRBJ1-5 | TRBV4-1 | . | CASSHDRGQPQHF | TGCGCCAGCAGTCATGACAGGGGACAGCCCCAGCATTTT
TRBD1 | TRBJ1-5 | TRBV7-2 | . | CASHRGGSQPQHF | TGTGCCTCCCACAGGGGGGGAAGTCAGCCCCAGCATTTT
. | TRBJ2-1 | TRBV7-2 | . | CASSPENRDNEQFF | TGTGCCAGCAGCCCGGAAAACCGGGACAATGAGCAGTTCTTC
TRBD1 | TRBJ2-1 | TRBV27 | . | CASGRIGTDNEQFF | TGTGCCAGCGGACGAATTGGGACAGACAATGAGCAGTTCTTC
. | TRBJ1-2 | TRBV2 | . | CASSQGRERDGYTF | TGTGCCAGCAGTCAGGGTAGGGAGCGCGATGGCTACACCTTC
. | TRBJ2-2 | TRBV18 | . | CASSPRQRVNTGELFF | TGTGCCAGCTCACCACGCCAGCGGGTAAACACCGGGGAGCTGTTTTTT
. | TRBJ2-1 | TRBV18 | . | CASSPDQSGEQFF | TGTGCCAGCTCCCCCGACCAGAGCGGGGAGCAGTTCTTC
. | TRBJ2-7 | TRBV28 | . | CASNLRTGTANSYEQYF | TGTGCCAGCAACCTTAGAACCGGGACGGCGAACTCCTACGAGCAGTACTTC
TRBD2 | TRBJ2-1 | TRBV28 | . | CASSFVGLAGAGHNEQFF | TGTGCCAGCAGTTTTGTGGGACTAGCGGGAGCAGGACACAATGAGCAGTTCTTC
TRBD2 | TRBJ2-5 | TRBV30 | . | CAWSVGSGGRETQYF | TGTGCCTGGAGTGTGGGTAGCGGGGGGAGAGAGACCCAGTACTTC
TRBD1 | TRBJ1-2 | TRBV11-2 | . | CASSVGRQGAGYTF | TGTGCCAGCAGCGTAGGTAGACAGGGGGCTGGCTACACCTTC
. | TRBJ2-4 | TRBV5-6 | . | CASRAGGAKNIQYF | TGTGCCAGCAGGGCTGGGGGGGCCAAAAACATTCAGTACTTC
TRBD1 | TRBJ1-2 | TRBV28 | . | CASSSTGTGLRAYGYTF | TGTGCCAGCAGTTCCACCGGGACAGGGTTAAGGGCCTATGGCTACACCTTC
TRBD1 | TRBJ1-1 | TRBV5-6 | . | CASSQDRFPEAFF | TGTGCCAGCAGCCAGGACAGGTTCCCTGAAGCTTTCTTT
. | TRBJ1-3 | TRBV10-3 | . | CAIGSSGNTIYF | TGTGCCATCGGCAGCTCTGGAAACACCATATATTTT
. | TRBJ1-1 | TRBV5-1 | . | CASSSGQPNTEAFF | TGCGCCAGCAGCTCTGGACAGCCGAACACTGAAGCTTTCTTT
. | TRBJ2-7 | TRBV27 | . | CASSLSRQGRLEQYF | TGTGCCAGCAGTTTATCACGTCAGGGGCGACTAGAGCAGTACTTC
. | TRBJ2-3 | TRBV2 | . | CASRVDHTDTQYF | TGTGCCAGCAGGGTAGACCACACAGATACGCAGTATTTT
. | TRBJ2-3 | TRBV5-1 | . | CASSLAYAAGADTQYF | TGCGCCAGCAGCTTGGCCTATGCGGCTGGCGCGGATACGCAGTATTTT